These 11 T cell receptor beta chains originate from one sample sequenced in a study of T cell changes during pregnancy in multiple sclerosis. Sequenced by immunoSEQ multiplex PCR; TCRdb stores in-frame clones only, minus some. Of around 59,000 clones detected, approximately 93% appear once; the ten largest clones hold less than 4.5%. The specimen was CD8+ T cells from peripheral blood mononuclear cells, collected in the second trimester of pregnancy. These receptors all stem from a female donor with multiple sclerosis, enrolled in a pregnancy study.

The chain uses TRBV4-2 and TRBJ1-1; D not certain. Per the germline V gene, CDR1 is LGHNA and CDR2 is YNFKEQ. The CDR3 contains 13 residues. The V end was cut by 1 base, the J end by 1 base, with 4 bases between. CDR3 bases: TGTGCCAGCAGCCAAGCAGGGAACACTGAAGCTTTCTTT. Encoded protein: CASSQAGNTEAFF.

This chain joins TRBV7-9 and TRBJ2-5; TRBD1 is a possible D gene (7 bases). TRBJ2-7 explains the end of the DNA better; the J call may be wrong. The germline CDR1 and CDR2 sequences are SEHNR and FQNEAQ (reference sequence). This CDR3 is built from 14 residues. CDR3 in DNA: TGTGCCAGCAGCTCGGGACAGCGGGTCTACGAGCAGTACTTC. This gives the protein CASSSGQRVYEQYF.

V is TRBV25-1 and J is TRBJ1-5; 8 bases align to TRBD1. Germline-derived CDR1 and CDR2 are MGHDK and SYGVNS. The trim removed 6 bases at V and 5 bases at J, leaving 3 bases unmatched. The CDR3 covers 13 residues. The CDR3 DNA sequence: TGTGCCAGCAGCTTACAGGGGGATCAGCCCCAGCATTTT. The encoded protein is CASSLQGDQPQHF.

The V gene is TRBV15, the J gene TRBJ2-2, with D possibly matching TRBD1 (5 bases). The germline V gene encodes CDR1 LNHNV and CDR2 YYDKDF (reference sequence). This CDR3 is built from 15 residues. The ends were cut back, 2 bases at V and 1 base at J, with 8 bases in the middle. For the CDR3, the DNA is TGTGCCACCAGCAGACCCGGACAGAACACCGGGGAGCTGTTTTTT. Translation: CATSRPGQNTGELFF.

The rearrangement joins TRBV27 to TRBJ2-7; perhaps TRBD2 as D (5 bases). The CDR3 sequence is 14 residues long. V shed 8 bases and J shed 4 bases, with 18 bases lying between them. The germline V gene has CDR1 MNHEY and CDR2 SMNVEV (reference sequence). The CDR3 spells CASGLGVTNYEQYF. CDR3 nucleotides: TGTGCCAGCGGCCTGGGAGTTACGAATTACGAGCAGTACTTC.

This chain links TRBV2 with TRBJ1-2, with 7 bases matching TRBD1. The CDR3 length is 14 residues. Germline V lookup: CDR1 SNHLY, CDR2 FYNNEI. Unmatched junction bases numbered 7, after V lost 5 bases and J lost 4 bases. CDR3 loop: CASSPGTEFYGYTF. CDR3 in DNA: TGTGCCAGCAGTCCCGGGACAGAATTCTATGGCTACACCTTC.

This clone was recorded only once. The rearrangement uses TRBV9 and TRBJ2-3; 12 positions match TRBD2. CDR1 and CDR2 (germline): SGDLS, YYNGEE. This CDR3 has 19 amino acids. J gave up 3 bases and V 0 bases, and 11 bases lay outside the gene matches. This chain's CDR3 is CASSVVSSGGAVLTDTQYF. The CDR3, as DNA: TGTGCCAGCAGCGTAGTGTCTAGCGGGGGGGCAGTTTTAACAGATACGCAGTATTTT.

This clone was found once. The rearrangement links TRBV9 to TRBJ1-2; D is perhaps TRBD1 (6 bases). The V end was cut by 6 bases, the J end by 6 bases, with 21 bases between. The CDR3 spans 15 residues. CDR1 and CDR2 from the germline V gene are SGDLS and YYNGEE. In nucleotides, the CDR3 is TGTGCCAGCACCCAGGGAGGGGGGCCTTTTGATGGCTACACCTTC. Translating it yields CASTQGGGPFDGYTF.

This chain links TRBV2 with TRBJ1-1; 8 nucleotides agree with TRBD1. J was trimmed by 4 bases and V by 3 bases; bases with no gene match: 10. CDR1 is SNHLY, CDR2 FYNNEI, per germline. The CDR3 has 16 residues. CDR3 nucleotide sequence: TGTGCCAGCAGTGAGACTCCCGGGACAGGATTCACTGAAGCTTTCTTT. Its protein product is CASSETPGTGFTEAFF.

The V call is TRBV7-3, the J call TRBJ2-3; TRBD2 matches 7 bases. The V gene's germline CDR1 is SGHTA and CDR2 FQGTGA. This CDR3 is 14 amino acids long. After removal of 3 bases from V and 6 bases from J, the junction contained 6 bases not matched to a gene. CDR3 in DNA: TGTGCCAGCAGCTTGCGTCAGGGAGGGGATACGCAGTATTTT. It encodes CASSLRQGGDTQYF.

V gene TRBV5-8 combines with J gene TRBJ2-1; TRBD1 is a possible D gene (6 bases). Looked up from germline, CDR1 is SGHTS and CDR2 is YDEGEE. This CDR3 region has 16 residues. V was shortened by 4 bases and J by 1 base, with 15 bases between the two germline ends. This chain's CDR3 is CASSGLDSASYNEQFF. In DNA, the CDR3 is TGTGCCAGCAGCGGCTTGGACAGCGCTTCCTACAATGAGCAGTTCTTC.